Following are 22 T cell receptor beta chains from one sample sequenced in a study of CD8 T cells in Susac syndrome. When the RNA was reverse transcribed, random hexamers were used with an input of about 0.5 to 1 ug. TCRdb re-called the immunoSEQ multiplex PCR reads through MiXCR, storing one row per CDR3 protein. The sample includes some 110,000 distinct CDR3 sequences, 85% to 95% of them seen just once. Sequencing was done on a sample of CD8+ T cells from PBMCs. The receptors were gathered from a human donor with multiple sclerosis.

CDR3 coding DNA: TGTGCCAGCAGTTTTTCGGACGGGTACAATGAGCAGTTCTTC. Encoded protein: CASSFSDGYNEQFF. V is TRBV28 and J is TRBJ2-1; no reliable D call. V lost 3 bases and J 4 bases, leaving 10 bases between the germline ends. CDR1 MDHEN and CDR2 SYDVKM come from the germline V gene. This CDR3 has 14 residues.

The CDR3 sequence: CASSLGSGDEQYF. The CDR3 DNA reads as TGTGCCAGCAGCTTGGGCTCCGGCGACGAGCAGTACTTC. The chain uses TRBV7-8 and TRBJ2-7; D unclear. The CDR3 has 13 residues. Germline values: CDR1 SGHVS, CDR2 FQNEAQ. V shed 3 bases and J shed 5 bases, with 11 bases lying between them.

CDR3 residues: CASSVGVGNSYEQYF. The CDR3 nucleotides read TGTGCCAGCAGCGTAGGGGTAGGGAACTCCTACGAGCAGTACTTC. The V and J genes are TRBV9 and TRBJ2-7; D is ambiguous. CDR1 and CDR2 (germline): SGDLS, YYNGEE. Trimming removed 0 bases at V and 0 bases at J, with 10 bases between. The CDR3 contains 15 residues.

The chain combines TRBV19 with TRBJ2-2; 7 nucleotides agree with TRBD2. There are 16 residues in the CDR3. Germline assignment: CDR1 LNHDA and CDR2 SQIVND (reference sequence). The junction had 8 bases not matched to a gene; V was cut back by 7 bases and J by 0 bases. Written as DNA, the CDR3 is TGTGCCAGTAAAGGGACGGGGGGACCGAACACCGGGGAGCTGTTTTTT. Translation: CASKGTGGPNTGELFF.

The genes are TRBV7-6 and TRBJ2-5; D unclear. The V gene's germline CDR1 is SGHVS and CDR2 FNYEAQ. V dropped 5 bases and J dropped 5 bases, with 21 bases sitting between them. There are 16 residues in the CDR3. The CDR3 reads CASSPGWGGLVETQYF. The CDR3 coding sequence is TGTGCCAGCAGCCCCGGTTGGGGTGGTCTAGTCGAGACCCAGTACTTC.

V is TRBV28 and J is TRBJ1-5; TRBD1 is a possible D gene (6 bases). Trimming cost V 5 bases and J 8 bases, with 19 bases left between them. The CDR3 extends over 15 amino acids. The germline V gene has CDR1 MDHEN and CDR2 SYDVKM. The CDR3, as DNA: TGTGCCAGCAGTCCCTACCTGGACAGACTGAAGCCCCAGCATTTT. Protein product: CASSPYLDRLKPQHF.

V is TRBV5-1 and J is TRBJ1-2, with D maybe TRBD1 (6 bases). The CDR3 spans 11 residues. The V end lost 3 bases, the J end lost 7 bases, and 7 bases lay between the germline ends. Germline V gene lookup returns CDR1 SGHRS and CDR2 YFSETQ. The CDR3 reads CASSSQGGYTF. The DNA for the CDR3 is TGCGCCAGCAGCTCACAGGGTGGCTACACCTTC.

A single count supports this clonotype. The gene calls are TRBV4-1 and TRBJ1-2; no firm D call. The germline CDR1 and CDR2 sequences are MGHRA and YSYEKL. Trimming stripped 0 bases from V and 4 bases from J, with 15 bases between. The CDR3 is 16 residues long. The CDR3 is CASSQEVTTGSYGYTF. As DNA, the CDR3 is TGCGCCAGCAGCCAAGAGGTGACGACGGGATCCTATGGCTACACCTTC.

The chain employs TRBV20-1 and TRBJ2-5; 10 bases map to TRBD1. Trimming cost V 3 bases and J 4 bases; bases outside gene matches: 8. Germline V gene sequence: CDR1 DFQATT, CDR2 SNEGSKA (reference sequence). CDR3 length: 15 amino acids. The CDR3 is CSARGRDRGRETQYF. The CDR3 coding sequence is TGCAGTGCTAGGGGCCGGGACAGGGGTAGAGAGACCCAGTACTTC.

The chain employs TRBV20-1 and TRBJ2-1, with D possibly matching TRBD1 (6 bases). Germline V CDR1 and CDR2: DFQATT, SNEGSKA (reference sequence). The CDR3 contains 11 residues. V gave up 3 bases and J gave up 9 bases, with 9 bases separating them. The CDR3 nucleotides are TGCAGTGCTAGTTCAGGGGCTGAGCAGTTCTTC. The encoded protein is CSASSGAEQFF.

The chain recombines TRBV7-3 with TRBJ2-5; 9 bases line up with TRBD2. The length of the CDR3 is 15 residues. J gave up 5 bases and V 2 bases, and 6 bases lay outside the gene matches. Germline V gene lookup returns CDR1 SGHTA and CDR2 FQGTGA. The CDR3 region is CASSLGGGASETQYF. Written as DNA, the CDR3 is TGTGCCAGCAGCTTAGGCGGGGGGGCCAGTGAGACCCAGTACTTC.

The rearrangement links TRBV5-6 to TRBJ2-7; D may be TRBD1 (6 bases). Trimming cost V 1 base and J 8 bases, with 10 bases left between them. The CDR3 totals 12 residues. Germline V CDR1 and CDR2: SGHDT, YYEEEE. The CDR3 sequence: CASSLTDRKQYF. The CDR3 DNA follows: TGTGCCAGCAGCTTGACCGACAGGAAGCAGTACTTC. The full variable domain, completed using reference TRBV5-6 and TRBJ2-7, is DAGVTQSPTHLIKTRGQQVTLRCSPKSGHDTVSWYQQALGQGPQFIFQYYEEEERQRGNFPDRFSGHQFPNYSSELNVNALLLGDSALYLCASSLTDRKQYFGPGTRLTVT.

The rearrangement joins TRBV12-5 to TRBJ2-1; the D gene is possibly TRBD1 (5 bases). Germline V CDR1 and CDR2: LGHNT, FRNRAP. The CDR3 runs to 15 residues. With 3 bases removed from V and 4 bases from J, the gap between germline ends came to 13 bases. The CDR3 nucleotides are TGTGCTAGTGGTTTTGGGGCGGTGAGATACAATGAGCAGTTCTTC. Protein product: CASGFGAVRYNEQFF.

The chain carries TRBV27 and TRBJ2-7, with 8 nucleotides matching TRBD1. The V and J ends lost 5 bases and 5 bases, in that order; junction bases with no gene match: 14. This CDR3 region has 16 residues. Per the germline V gene, CDR1 is MNHEY and CDR2 is SMNVEV (reference sequence). CDR3 DNA sequence: TGTGCCAGCAGTACCCAGGACAGGGTCCCAGGGCACGAGCAGTACTTC. Its translation: CASSTQDRVPGHEQYF.

V gene TRBV24-1 combines with J gene TRBJ2-2; D may be TRBD1 (6 bases). The CDR3 length is 17 residues. V shed 10 bases and J shed 7 bases, with 27 bases lying between them. CDR1 and CDR2 from the germline V gene are KGHDR and SFDVKD. As DNA, the CDR3 is TGTGCCACAGCGAACCCGGACAGTGGCGGTAGAGGCGGGGAGCTGTTTTTT. Translating gives CATANPDSGGRGGELFF.

The chain couples TRBV28 to TRBJ1-2; 8 bases map to TRBD1. Germline V gene data show CDR1 as MDHEN and CDR2 as SYDVKM. CDR3 length equals 13 residues. V shed 7 bases, J shed 6 bases, and the junction held 7 bases outside the gene matches. CDR3 nucleotides: TGTGCCAGCACATGGGCAGGGGGCCATGGCTACACCTTC. Its protein product is CASTWAGGHGYTF.

V gene TRBV20-1 combines with J gene TRBJ1-5, with D tentatively TRBD1 (6 bases). Deletions cut 4 bases from V and 7 bases from J, with 11 bases between. The CDR3 has 12 amino acids. Per the germline V gene, CDR1 is DFQATT and CDR2 is SNEGSKA (reference sequence). Written as DNA, the CDR3 is TGCAGTGCTAAGTCGGACAGCCAGCCCCAGCATTTT. Translation gives CSAKSDSQPQHF.

The V call is TRBV4-1, the J call TRBJ1-1; TRBD1 might be the D (6 bases). Germline V gene lookup returns CDR1 MGHRA and CDR2 YSYEKL. Trimming took off 2 bases at V and 1 base at J, with 14 bases between the two ends. This CDR3 spans 16 amino acids. In DNA, the CDR3 is TGCGCCAGCAGCCAAAACAGGGCAGGGCCGAACACTGAAGCTTTCTTT. Translating it yields CASSQNRAGPNTEAFF.

V is TRBV5-4 and J is TRBJ2-1, with TRBD2 matching over 8 bases. V shed 0 bases, J shed 4 bases, and the junction held 9 bases outside the gene matches. Germline CDR1 SGHNT, CDR2 YYREEE (reference sequence). This CDR3 comprises 17 residues. The CDR3 DNA is TGTGCCAGCAGCTTGGCCCGGGCGGGGGGCCCTTACAATGAGCAGTTCTTC. Encoded protein: CASSLARAGGPYNEQFF.

The chain uses TRBV4-1 and TRBJ2-1, with 7 bases lining up with TRBD1. V was clipped by 1 base and J by 2 bases; unmatched bases: 5. Germline CDR1 and CDR2: MGHRA and YSYEKL. The length of the CDR3 is 16 residues. The CDR3 nucleotides read TGCGCCAGCAGCCAAGGACAGGGTGGTACCTACAATGAGCAGTTCTTC. As protein: CASSQGQGGTYNEQFF.

The CDR3: CSVESGNDYGYTF. In nucleotides, the CDR3 is TGCAGCGTTGAGTCCGGGAACGACTATGGCTACACCTTC. The gene calls are TRBV29-1 and TRBJ1-2; D not resolved. The V gene lost 3 bases and the J gene lost 3 bases, with 11 bases spanning the gap. In germline, CDR1 is SQVTM, CDR2 ANQGSEA. The CDR3 consists of 13 residues.

CDR3 coding DNA: TGTGCCAGCAGTTTATCGGGCAGGGGAATTTCCTACGAGCAGTACTTC. This sequence encodes CASSLSGRGISYEQYF. V gene TRBV27 combines with J gene TRBJ2-7; D is perhaps TRBD1 (6 bases). The germline V gene encodes CDR1 MNHEY and CDR2 SMNVEV (reference sequence). This CDR3 is 16 amino acids long. Trimming pared 0 bases from V and 1 base from J, leaving 13 bases between.